The entry below gives a single T cell receptor beta chain sequence along with its context. It has no known antigen specificity. It has no much larger one-base neighbor in the sample; base qualities were not kept. The data were taken from a study of OX40 agonist ivuxolimab in advanced cancers. Describing the broader study: Ivuxolimab was a fully human IgG2 agonistic monoclonal antibody targeting the costimulatory receptor OX40 (CD134). Prior anti-PD-1, anti-PD-L1 or anti-CTLA-4 therapy was permitted, and 40% to 50% of dose-escalation patients had received checkpoint inhibitors. In the dose-escalation cohort, 75% to 90% of patients were male, and the mean age was around 65 years with a range of roughly 23 to 79. The paper reports the monotherapy dose-escalation portion (N = 52 patients) of the phase I ivuxolimab trial. The purpose of peripheral TCRbeta sequencing was to test whether ivuxolimab changed TCR sequence diversity and led to clonal T-cell expansion. Among the approximately 54 dose-escalation patients, around 19 had hepatocellular carcinoma, around 15 melanoma, 9 renal cell carcinoma and 9 head and neck cancer. Intravenous ivuxolimab was administered to patients every 2 weeks at six dose levels: 0.01, 0.1, 0.3, 1.5, 3 and 10 mg/kg. Partial responses occurred in three dose-escalation patients: two with cutaneous melanoma and one with hepatocellular carcinoma.

Patients with a history of autoimmune disease or receiving systemic immunosuppression were excluded from the trial. Peripheral blood for TCR sequencing was collected from all dose cohorts at baseline, on cycle 4 day 1, and on cycle 7 day 1. The samples were taken from a phase I, first-in-human, multicenter, open-label dose-escalation trial of ivuxolimab. Adults with locally advanced or metastatic head and neck squamous cell, hepatocellular, melanoma or renal cell carcinoma were enrolled in the trial. CD4+ and CD8+ T cells were sorted separately from peripheral blood before TCR sequencing. CDR1 and CDR2 are read off the germline V gene as SQVTM and ANQGSEA. V and J are truncated by 3 bases and 4 bases respectively, leaving an intervening sequence of 15 bases. The CDR3 holds 14 amino acids from the cysteine to the phenylalanine. The entry retains the CDR3 DNA only, 42 bases that are in frame from base 1.

Beyond this particular receptor, the publication reports: In partial responders in the 0.1-3.0 mg/kg groups, normalized peripheral clonal expansion was found to be among the lowest, especially among CD8+ T cells. Low levels of normalized T-cell clonal expansion were also seen in some patients who did not respond. The antigen specificity of the peripheral T cells that underwent clonal expansion was not determined. Clonal expansion of both CD4+ and CD8+ blood T cells was observed from baseline to week 6 at doses 0.1 to 3.0 mg/kg. After ivuxolimab, CD8+ T cells had more expanded clones than CD4+ T cells on average.

To sequence the TCRbeta CDR3 region, genomic DNA was isolated from the sorted cells. The immunoSEQ Assay was used for sequencing of TCRbeta CDR3 regions. In its TCRdb copy, this immuneACCESS table keeps in-frame sequences only and misses some clones. Where compared with another copy, unresolved V genes explain less than half of these, and the others have no known cause. The sample data list 23,000 or so clones, and around 84% of these were observed just once. The ten largest account for roughly 17% of the sample. The source was CD4+ or CD8+ T cells sorted from blood, collected in a trial of the OX40 agonist ivuxolimab. This chain is built from TRBV29-1 and TRBJ1-2, with the D gene not clear enough to name. The TCR comes from an adult with an advanced solid tumor such as melanoma, head and neck, liver or kidney cancer. The DNA sequence is given as TGCAGCGTTGAGGGCGACACCGTATTCTATGGCTACACCTTC. Its amino acids are CSVEGDTVFYGYTF.